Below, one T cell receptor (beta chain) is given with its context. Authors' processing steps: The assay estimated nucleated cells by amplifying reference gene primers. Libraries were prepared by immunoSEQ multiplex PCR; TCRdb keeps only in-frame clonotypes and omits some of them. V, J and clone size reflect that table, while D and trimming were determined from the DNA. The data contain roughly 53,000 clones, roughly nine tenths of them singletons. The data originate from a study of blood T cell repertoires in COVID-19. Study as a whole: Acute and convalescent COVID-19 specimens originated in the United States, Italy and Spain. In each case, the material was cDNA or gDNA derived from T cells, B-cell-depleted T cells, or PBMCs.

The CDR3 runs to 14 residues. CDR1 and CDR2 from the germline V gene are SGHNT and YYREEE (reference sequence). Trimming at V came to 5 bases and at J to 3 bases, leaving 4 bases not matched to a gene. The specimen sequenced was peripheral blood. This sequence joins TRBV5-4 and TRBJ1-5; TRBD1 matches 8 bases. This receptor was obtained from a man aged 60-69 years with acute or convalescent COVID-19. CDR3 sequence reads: CASSRDRTNQPQHF. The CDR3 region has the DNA TGTGCCAGCAGTCGGGACAGGACCAATCAGCCCCAGCATTTT.